This T cell receptor (beta chain) derives from a study of OX40 agonist ivuxolimab in advanced cancers. Study information: Patients received ivuxolimab, an intravenous treatment, every 2 weeks at 0.01 to 10 mg/kg. Study conclusions and caveats: Blood T cells, both CD4+ and CD8+, expanded clonally by week 6 at 0.1 to 3.0 mg/kg. In CD8+ T cells, expanded clones were on average more numerous than in CD4+. Among the least clonally expanded were partial responders at 0.1-3.0 mg/kg.

Comment on this clone: Its antigen is as yet unknown.

The protocol was immunoSEQ multiplex PCR, while the TCRdb copy is restricted to in-frame clones and leaves out a portion. The sample lists thousands of clones; under 80% were seen once. Germline CDR1 MGHDK, CDR2 SYGVNS. V shed 5 bases and J shed 8 bases, with 19 bases lying between them. The CDR3 covers 15 residues. This TCR derives from an adult with an advanced solid tumor such as melanoma, head and neck, liver or kidney cancer. The sample here was CD4+ or CD8+ T cells sorted from blood, taken in a trial of the OX40 agonist ivuxolimab. V usage is TRBV25-1 and J usage is TRBJ2-1; D is tentatively TRBD1 or TRBD2 (5 bases each). CDR3: CASSPWGTDLDEQFF. The CDR3 bases are TGTGCCAGCAGTCCATGGGGGACGGACTTGGATGAGCAGTTCTTC.